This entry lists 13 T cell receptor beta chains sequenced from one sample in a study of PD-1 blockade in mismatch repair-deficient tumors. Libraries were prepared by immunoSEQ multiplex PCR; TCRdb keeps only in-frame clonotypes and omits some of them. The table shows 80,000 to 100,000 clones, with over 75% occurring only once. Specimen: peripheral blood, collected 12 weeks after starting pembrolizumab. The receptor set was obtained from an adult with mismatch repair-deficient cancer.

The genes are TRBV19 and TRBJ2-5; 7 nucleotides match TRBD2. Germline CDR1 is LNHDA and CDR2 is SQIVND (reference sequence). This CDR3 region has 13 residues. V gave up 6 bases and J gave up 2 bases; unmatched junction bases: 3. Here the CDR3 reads CASSGRTQETQYF. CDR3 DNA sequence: TGTGCCAGTAGCGGGAGGACTCAAGAGACCCAGTACTTC.

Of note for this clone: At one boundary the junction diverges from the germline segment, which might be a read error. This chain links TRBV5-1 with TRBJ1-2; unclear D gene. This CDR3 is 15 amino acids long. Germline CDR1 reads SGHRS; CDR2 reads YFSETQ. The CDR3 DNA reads TGTGCCAGCAGCTTGTCGGCCGTTCGCCGCCACGGCTACACCTTC. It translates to CASSLSAVRRHGYTF.

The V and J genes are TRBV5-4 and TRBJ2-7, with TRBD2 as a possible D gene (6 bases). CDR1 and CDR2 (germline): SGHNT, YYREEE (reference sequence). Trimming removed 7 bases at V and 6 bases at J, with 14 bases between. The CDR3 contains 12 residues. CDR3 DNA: TGTGCCAGCGGGAAAAGGGGAGGCGAGCAGTACTTC. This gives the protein CASGKRGGEQYF.

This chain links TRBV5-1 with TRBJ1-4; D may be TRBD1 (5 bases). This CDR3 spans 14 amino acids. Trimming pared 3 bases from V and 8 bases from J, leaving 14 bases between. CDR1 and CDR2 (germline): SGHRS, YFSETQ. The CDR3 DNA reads TGCGCCAGCAGCTCAGGGCGGGGGGAAGAAAAACTGTTTTTT. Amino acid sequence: CASSSGRGEEKLFF.

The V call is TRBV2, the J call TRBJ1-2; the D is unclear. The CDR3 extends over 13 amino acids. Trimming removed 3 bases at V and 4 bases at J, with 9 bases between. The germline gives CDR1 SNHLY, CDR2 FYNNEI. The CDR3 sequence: CASSEASTYGYTF. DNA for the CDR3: TGTGCCAGCAGTGAGGCCAGCACCTATGGCTACACCTTC.

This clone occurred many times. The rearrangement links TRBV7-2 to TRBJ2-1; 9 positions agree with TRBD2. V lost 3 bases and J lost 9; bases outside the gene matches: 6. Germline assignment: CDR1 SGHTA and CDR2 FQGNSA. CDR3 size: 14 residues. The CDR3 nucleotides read TGTGCCAGCAGCTTTCTAGGGACTAGCAGTGAGCAGTTCTTC. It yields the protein CASSFLGTSSEQFF.

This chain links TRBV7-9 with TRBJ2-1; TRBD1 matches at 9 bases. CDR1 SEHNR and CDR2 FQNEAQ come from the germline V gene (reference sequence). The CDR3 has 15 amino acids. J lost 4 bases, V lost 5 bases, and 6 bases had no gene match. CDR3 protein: CASSLGDREYNEQFF. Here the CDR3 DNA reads TGTGCCAGCAGCCTCGGGGACAGGGAGTACAATGAGCAGTTCTTC.

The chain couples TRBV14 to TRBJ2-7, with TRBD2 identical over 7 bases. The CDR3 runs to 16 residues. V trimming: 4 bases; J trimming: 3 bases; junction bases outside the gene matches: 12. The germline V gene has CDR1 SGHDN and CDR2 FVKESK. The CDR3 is CASSPLVWEGYYEQYF. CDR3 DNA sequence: TGTGCCAGCAGCCCCCTCGTGTGGGAGGGATACTACGAGCAGTACTTC.

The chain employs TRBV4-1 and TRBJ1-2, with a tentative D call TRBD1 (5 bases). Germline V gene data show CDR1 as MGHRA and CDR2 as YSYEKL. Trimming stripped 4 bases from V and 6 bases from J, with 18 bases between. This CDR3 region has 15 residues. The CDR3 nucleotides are TGCGCCAGCAGCCTCTTAGGTATTGGGGCACATGGCTACACCTTC. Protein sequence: CASSLLGIGAHGYTF.

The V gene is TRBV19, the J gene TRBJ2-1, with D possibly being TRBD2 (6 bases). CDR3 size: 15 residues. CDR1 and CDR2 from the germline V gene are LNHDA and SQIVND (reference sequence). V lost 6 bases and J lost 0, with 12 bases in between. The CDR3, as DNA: TGTGCCAGTAGGAGCGGGTGGAGCTCCTACAATGAGCAGTTCTTC. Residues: CASRSGWSSYNEQFF.

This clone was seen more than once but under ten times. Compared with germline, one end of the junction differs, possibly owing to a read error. CDR3 residues: CASTPFSGPQETQYF. Here the CDR3 DNA reads TGTGCTAGCACCCCCTTTAGCGGGCCACAAGAGACCCAGTACTTC. V and J are TRBV7-7 and TRBJ2-5, with 7 bases matching TRBD2. The CDR3 is made up of 15 amino acids. CDR1 and CDR2 (germline): SSHAT, FNYEAQ (reference sequence). The full variable domain, with the rest looked up from reference TRBV7-7 and TRBJ2-5, is GAGVSQSPRYKVTKRGQDVTLRCDPISSHATLYWYQQALGQGPEFLTYFNYEAQPDKSGLPSDRFSAERPEGSISTLTIQRTEQRDSAMYRCASTPFSGPQETQYFGPGTRLLVL.

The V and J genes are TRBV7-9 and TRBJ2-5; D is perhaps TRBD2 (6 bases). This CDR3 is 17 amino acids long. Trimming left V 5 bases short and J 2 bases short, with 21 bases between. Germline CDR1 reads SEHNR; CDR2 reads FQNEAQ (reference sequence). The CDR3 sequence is CASSPEPRLDRQETQYF. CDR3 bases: TGTGCCAGCAGCCCCGAACCCCGACTAGATCGACAAGAGACCCAGTACTTC.

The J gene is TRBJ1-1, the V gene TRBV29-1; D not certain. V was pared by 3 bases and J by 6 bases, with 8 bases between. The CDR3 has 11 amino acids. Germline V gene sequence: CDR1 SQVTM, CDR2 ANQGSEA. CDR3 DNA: TGCAGCGTTGACGAGGGCTCTGAAGCTTTCTTT. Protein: CSVDEGSEAFF.